This T cell receptor (beta chain) appears in the sequencing data of a study of blood T cell repertoires in COVID-19. Across the whole study: PBMCs, B-cell-depleted T cells, or T cells were the source of the cDNA or gDNA that made up the material.

The germline V and J ends were trimmed by 5 bases and 5 bases, with 36 bases remaining between them. This CDR3 region has 21 residues. Germline lookup yields CDR1 PRHDT and CDR2 FYEKMQ (reference sequence). The authors' processing: The authors estimated nucleated cell counts from reference gene primer amplification. Some clones are missing from TCRdb's copy, which holds only in-frame ones; the method was immunoSEQ multiplex PCR. V and J calls and clone size are those listed in that table; D and trimming were worked out from the DNA. The repertoire includes 40,000 to 60,000 clones, around 85% of them detected once, and 4% to 5.5% sits in the top ten.

The sample was peripheral blood. The receptor was isolated from a man aged 45-65 years with active COVID-19. The J gene is TRBJ1-2, the V gene TRBV13; D is perhaps TRBD1 (6 bases). The CDR3 DNA follows: TGTGCCAGCAGCCAAGGGACACGCCTCCAGTTGCAGGCCTTCTTGGGGTATGGCTACACCTTC. Translation gives CASSQGTRLQLQAFLGYGYTF.